A selection of T cell receptor beta chains follows, all from one sample in a study of neurological immune-mediated disorders. TCRdb re-called the 5' RACE reads through MiXCR, storing one row per CDR3 protein. The table includes 35,000 to 45,000 distinct CDR3 sequences, under 14% detected once. The sequencing input was CD4+ T cells from blood. All receptors come from a woman aged 25 to 39 with HTLV-1-associated myelopathy (HAM/TSP). The CDR3 runs from the conserved cysteine through the conserved F or W. Fields, in order: V gene, clone size, CDR3 protein. Some rows mark clone size as missing; the rest say once, few, many or name a class of expanded clone.

>TRBV5-1|many
CASSLDSFYGYTF
>TRBV11-2|many
CASSLAGTGGYTF
>TRBV15|many
CATSSYNEQFF
>TRBV20-1|many
CSARGFNRFGYTF
>TRBV7-9|many
CASSPQAGNYGYTF
>TRBV19|few
CASSTQANKNTEAFF
>TRBV5-1|many
CASSLDGVARNEQFF
>TRBV7-2|many
CASSLGGTMNTEAFF
>TRBV5-1|many
CASSPLGGNTEAFF
>TRBV5-1|many
CASSPTGNTGELFF
>TRBV20-1|many
CSALGLHNEQFF
>TRBV5-1|many
CASSLGGTGAYEQYF
>TRBV7-6|many
CASSTTGSLYGYTF
>TRBV20-1|many
CSAKRTGLDGYTF
>TRBV20-1|many
CSAREMGDQPQHF
>TRBV5-1|.
CASSPPGQGTGEMFF
>TRBV3-1|once
CVSRQGAEAFF
>TRBV18|.
CASSPPGGSHQTQHF
>TRBV12-3/TRBV12-4|many
CASSLGEVYQPQHF
>TRBV15|many
CATSLRTDTQYF
>TRBV29-1|.
CVEDLSFDGSYNEQFF
>TRBV3-1|many
CASSSHNQPQHF
>TRBV20-1|medium-sized
CSARAGSTNEKLFF
>TRBV20-1|many
CSASKEGAVSRDTQYF